One and the same sample provided the 21 T cell receptor beta chains below, sequenced in a study of T cell responses to AZD1222 COVID-19 vaccine. The repertoire was sequenced with immunoSEQ multiplex PCR; TCRdb's copy has only in-frame clones and lacks some. The profile shows about 100,000 clones, roughly nine tenths of them singletons. Sequenced material: peripheral blood, taken on day 0 of AZD1222 vaccination. These receptors were obtained from an adult in good health.

This clone was seen only a few times. The junction departs from germline at one end; a sequencing error may be responsible. CDR3 sequence reads: CASTLMDNDPWAGELFF. CDR3 DNA: TGTGCCAGCACCTTAATGGATAACGACCCTTGGGCCGGGGAGCTGTTTTTT. The chain uses TRBV7-9 and TRBJ2-2; unclear D gene. Looked up from germline, CDR1 is SEHNR and CDR2 is FQNEAQ (reference sequence). This CDR3 comprises 17 residues.

The chain is built from TRBV19 and TRBJ1-5, with 7 positions matching TRBD1. The CDR3 is made up of 14 amino acids. V shed 8 bases and J 0 bases; nucleotides not matched to a gene: 4. Germline-derived CDR1 and CDR2 are LNHDA and SQIVND (reference sequence). In nucleotides, the CDR3 is TGTGCCAGTCAGACAGGGTATAGCAATCAGCCCCAGCATTTT. This translates into CASQTGYSNQPQHF.

The V gene is TRBV3-1 (or the pseudogene TRBV3-2), the J gene TRBJ2-3; perhaps TRBD2 as D (7 bases). CDR3 length: 16 residues. V lost 4 bases to trimming and J lost 5 bases, with 19 bases between them. The germline V gene has CDR1 LGHDT and CDR2 YNNKEL (reference sequence). In DNA, the CDR3 is TGTGCCAGCAGCCCCCTTGTGGGGGGGCGGGGAGATACGCAGTATTTT. It codes for CASSPLVGGRGDTQYF.

The rearrangement joins TRBV2 to TRBJ2-4; TRBD1 or TRBD2 may be the D gene (6 bases each). With 4 bases removed from V and 0 bases from J, the gap between germline ends came to 16 bases. Looked up from germline, CDR1 is SNHLY and CDR2 is FYNNEI. There are 17 residues in the CDR3. CDR3 bases: TGTGCCAGCAGTGCCGCGGGACACAGCTTAGCCAAAAACATTCAGTACTTC. This encodes CASSAAGHSLAKNIQYF.

The chain combines TRBV5-1 with TRBJ2-5, with D possibly being TRBD2 (7 bases). This CDR3 region has 17 residues. With 6 bases removed from V and 5 bases from J, the gap between germline ends came to 26 bases. CDR1 is SGHRS and CDR2 is YFSETQ in the germline V gene. CDR3 coding DNA: TGCGCCAGCACGACCGAACCTCGTGGCGGGGGCAGTGAGACCCAGTACTTC. This sequence encodes CASTTEPRGGGSETQYF.

The V call is TRBV6-6, the J call TRBJ1-5; D is unresolved. With 0 bases removed from V and 7 bases from J, the gap between germline ends came to 16 bases. Germline V lookup: CDR1 MNHNY, CDR2 SVGAGI (reference sequence). The CDR3 has 16 residues. CDR3 residues: CASSYSRSGVLQPQHF. CDR3 nucleotides: TGTGCCAGCAGTTACTCAAGGTCTGGGGTTTTGCAGCCCCAGCATTTT.

To note about this clone: Germline is not matched at one junction end, which may reflect a read error. V usage is TRBV3-1 (or the pseudogene TRBV3-2) and J usage is TRBJ2-3; 10 bases are shared with TRBD1. CDR3 length equals 13 residues. Germline values: CDR1 LGHDT, CDR2 YNNKEL (reference sequence). CDR3 in DNA: TGTGCCAGCAGCCAAACCTTCCCGGGACAGGGGATATTT. The encoded protein is CASSQTFPGQGIF.

The chain couples TRBV6-5 to TRBJ2-7; either TRBD1 or TRBD2 may fit D (5 bases each). Trimming took off 6 bases at V and 4 bases at J, with 13 bases between the two ends. The CDR3 sequence is 13 residues long. The V gene's germline CDR1 is MNHEY and CDR2 SVGAGI. CDR3 loop: CASSGTSRYEQYF. The CDR3, as DNA: TGTGCCAGCAGCGGGACGAGTCGGTACGAGCAGTACTTC.

This chain joins TRBV6-5 and TRBJ1-6; D ambiguous. The CDR3 covers 15 residues. The V and J ends lost 2 bases and 10 bases respectively, with 15 bases between them. Per the germline V gene, CDR1 is MNHEY and CDR2 is SVGAGI. CDR3 in amino acids: CASSYVSGPISPLHF. In DNA, the CDR3 is TGTGCCAGCAGTTACGTGTCAGGCCCTATATCACCCCTCCACTTT.

The rearrangement uses TRBV3-1 (or the pseudogene TRBV3-2) and TRBJ2-7, with D maybe TRBD2 (6 bases). The ends were cut back, 2 bases at V and 6 bases at J, with 17 bases in the middle. This CDR3 is built from 15 residues. Germline V gives CDR1 LGHDT, CDR2 YNNKEL (reference sequence). In DNA form, the CDR3 reads TGTGCCAGCAGCCAATACGGACTAACCCAAGGCGAGCAGTACTTC. Amino acids: CASSQYGLTQGEQYF.

J is TRBJ1-2 and V is TRBV12-5; the D gene is possibly TRBD1 (5 bases). The CDR3 sequence is 17 residues long. CDR1 and CDR2 (germline): LGHNT, FRNRAP. The germline V and J ends were trimmed by 2 bases and 4 bases, with 20 bases remaining between them. The CDR3 nucleotides are TGTGCTAGTGGTTTGATAATGGGGCGGAGGAGCTTCTATGGCTACACCTTC. This translates into CASGLIMGRRSFYGYTF.

The gene calls are TRBV4-1 and TRBJ2-1; 9 positions match TRBD2. V shed 1 base, J shed 5 bases, and the junction held 9 bases outside the gene matches. There are 17 residues in the CDR3. CDR1 MGHRA and CDR2 YSYEKL come from the germline V gene. The CDR3 DNA follows: TGCGCCAGCAGCCAAGCCCTGGTACCTAGCGGGGACAATGAGCAGTTCTTC. Translation: CASSQALVPSGDNEQFF.

This clone was counted only a few times. The rearrangement links TRBV6-4 to TRBJ1-2; D is ambiguous. The V and J ends lost 2 bases and 9 bases respectively, with 13 bases between them. Germline loops: CDR1 MRHNA, CDR2 SNTAGT. The CDR3 covers 13 residues. CDR3 coding DNA: TGTGCCAGCAGTGACAGCTCGGGTCTGCGCTACACCTTC. As protein: CASSDSSGLRYTF.

The J gene is TRBJ2-3, the V gene TRBV7-2; 11 positions match TRBD2. This CDR3 is 17 amino acids long. J was trimmed by 1 base and V by 5 bases; bases with no gene match: 8. Germline loops: CDR1 SGHTA, CDR2 FQGNSA. The CDR3 spells CASSRRTSGLGTDTQYF. The CDR3 nucleotides read TGTGCCAGCAGCAGACGGACTAGCGGGTTAGGCACAGATACGCAGTATTTT.

V and J are TRBV12-3 or TRBV12-4 and TRBJ1-4; TRBD1 is a possible D gene (6 bases). CDR3 length: 12 amino acids. Trimming took off 7 bases at V and 8 bases at J, with 11 bases between the two ends. CDR3 protein: CASTWRGEKLFF. CDR3 nucleotides: TGTGCCAGCACCTGGAGGGGGGAAAAACTGTTTTTT.

The chain recombines TRBV12-5 with TRBJ1-5; D ambiguous. The CDR3 sequence is 13 residues long. The V and J ends lost 2 bases and 7 bases respectively, with 9 bases between them. The V gene's germline CDR1 is LGHNT and CDR2 FRNRAP. The CDR3 spells CASGLSTGQPQHF. CDR3 bases: TGTGCTAGTGGTTTGAGCACCGGGCAGCCCCAGCATTTT.

V usage is TRBV9 and J usage is TRBJ1-2; TRBD1 is a possible D gene (6 bases). The length of the CDR3 is 14 residues. The V end lost 3 bases, the J end lost 5 bases, and 14 bases lay between the germline ends. Germline CDR1 SGDLS, CDR2 YYNGEE. The CDR3 protein is CASSALGGPYGYTF. CDR3 nucleotides: TGTGCCAGCAGCGCCCTCGGGGGGCCTTATGGCTACACCTTC.

The V gene is TRBV3-1 (or the pseudogene TRBV3-2), the J gene TRBJ1-2; D gene uncertain. This CDR3 comprises 12 residues. V was pared by 0 bases and J by 7 bases, with 6 bases between. Germline V gene lookup returns CDR1 LGHDT and CDR2 YNNKEL (reference sequence). CDR3 nucleotide sequence: TGTGCCAGCAGCCAAGAGGCCTCTGGCTACACCTTC. It is translated as CASSQEASGYTF.

V gene TRBV28 combines with J gene TRBJ1-5; D unclear. This CDR3 comprises 14 residues. In germline, CDR1 is MDHEN, CDR2 SYDVKM. Trimming removed 4 bases at V and 7 bases at J, with 14 bases between. The CDR3 nucleotides are TGTGCCAGCAGTTCCGACCAATTATACCAGCCCCAGCATTTT. Its protein product is CASSSDQLYQPQHF. The whole variable domain, remainder taken from reference TRBV28 and TRBJ1-5, is DVKVTQSSRYLVKRTGEKVFLECVQDMDHENMFWYRQDPGLGLRLIYFSYDVKMKEKGDIPEGYSVSREKKERFSLILESASTNQTSMYLCASSSDQLYQPQHFGDGTRLSIL.

The V and J genes are TRBV6-5 and TRBJ2-1, with a possible D match to TRBD2 (6 bases). Germline CDR1 MNHEY, CDR2 SVGAGI. V dropped 3 bases and J dropped 1 base, with 13 bases sitting between them. The CDR3 loop spans 16 amino acids. The CDR3 is CASSYRRLDSYNEQFF. The CDR3 nucleotides are TGTGCCAGCAGTTATCGGCGACTAGATTCCTACAATGAGCAGTTCTTC.

The CDR3 sequence: CASSLQGGDTQYF. CDR3 DNA: TGCGCCAGCAGCCTTCAGGGGGGAGATACGCAGTATTTT. The genes are TRBV4-1 and TRBJ2-3; TRBD1 might be the D (7 bases). V lost 4 bases, J lost 5 bases, and 10 bases lay in between. Germline CDR1 reads MGHRA; CDR2 reads YSYEKL. The CDR3 is 13 amino acids.